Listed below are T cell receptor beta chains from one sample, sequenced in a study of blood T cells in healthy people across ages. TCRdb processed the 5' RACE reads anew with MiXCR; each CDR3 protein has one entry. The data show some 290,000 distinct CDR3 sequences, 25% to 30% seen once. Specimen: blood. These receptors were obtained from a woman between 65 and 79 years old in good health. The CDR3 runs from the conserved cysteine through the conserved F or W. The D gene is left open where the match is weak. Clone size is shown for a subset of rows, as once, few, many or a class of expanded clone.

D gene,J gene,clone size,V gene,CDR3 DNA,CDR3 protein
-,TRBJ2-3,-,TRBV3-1,TGTGCCAGCAGCCAAGTTGGGCGGGGTTCCACAGATACGCAGTATTTT,CASSQVGRGSTDTQYF
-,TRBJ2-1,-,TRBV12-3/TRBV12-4,TGTGCCAGCAGTTTATGGATCGGGCTATCCTACAATGAGCAGTTCTTC,CASSLWIGLSYNEQFF
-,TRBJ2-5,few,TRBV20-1,TGCAGTGCTAGAGATATCCGCCATCAAGAGACCCAGTACTTC,CSARDIRHQETQYF
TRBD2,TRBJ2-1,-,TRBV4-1,TGCGCCAGCAGCCAAGACGTGGGGACTGGTGGACTAGCGGAGACCAATGAGCAGTTCTTC,CASSQDVGTGGLAETNEQFF
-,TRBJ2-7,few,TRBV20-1,TGCAGTGCTAGAGATCGGAGAAGCGTGGCCTCCGAGCAGTACTTC,CSARDRRSVASEQYF
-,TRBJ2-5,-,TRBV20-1,TGCAGTGCTAAAGAGGGGGGTCGGGAGACCCAGTACTTC,CSAKEGGRETQYF
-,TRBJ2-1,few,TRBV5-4,TGTACCAGCACGACGACCAACCAAAAGAACAATGAGCAGTTCTTC,CTSTTTNQKNNEQFF
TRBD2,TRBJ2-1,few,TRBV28,TGTGCCAGCAGTTCGGGAGGCGATGAGCAGTTCTTC,CASSSGGDEQFF
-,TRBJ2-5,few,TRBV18,TGTGCCAGCTCAACCCCGGACCAGCCGGAGACCCAGTACTTC,CASSTPDQPETQYF
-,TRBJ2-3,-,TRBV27,TGTGCCAGCAGTTTAAACTCCATCCCGGGCACGGATACGCAGTATTTT,CASSLNSIPGTDTQYF
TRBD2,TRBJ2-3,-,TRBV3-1,TGTGCCAGCAGCCAGCCTAGCGGAGGGATTAGAGATACGCAGTATTTT,CASSQPSGGIRDTQYF
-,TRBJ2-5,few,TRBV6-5,TGTGCCAGCAGTTACAAGGCGGGAAGACAAGAGACCCAGTACTTC,CASSYKAGRQETQYF
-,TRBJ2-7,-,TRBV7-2,TGTGCCAGCAGCTTAGGGACAGTAGCCTACGAGCAGTACTTC,CASSLGTVAYEQYF
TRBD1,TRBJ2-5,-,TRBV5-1,TGCGCCAGCAGCTTGAAACCAGGGGGCGTAGAGACCCAGTACTTC,CASSLKPGGVETQYF
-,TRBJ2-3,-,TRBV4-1,TGCGCCAGCAGCCAAGTAGGGGGAATAGATACGCATTATTTT,CASSQVGGIDTHYF
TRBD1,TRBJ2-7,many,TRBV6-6,TGTGCCAGCGATGAAGGGGGCGCAGTATACGAGCAGTACTTC,CASDEGGAVYEQYF
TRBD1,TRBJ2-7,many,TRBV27,TGTGCCAGCAAAGGGGACAGGGAAATCTTTCGGCCCTACGAGCAGTACTTC,CASKGDREIFRPYEQYF
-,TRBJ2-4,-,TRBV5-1,TGCGCCAGCAGCAAAAACCCCGGGGCAGAAAACATTCAGTACTTC,CASSKNPGAENIQYF
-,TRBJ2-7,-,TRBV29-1,TGCAGCGTTGCGGAAGGAGCGACCGAGCAGTACTTC,CSVAEGATEQYF
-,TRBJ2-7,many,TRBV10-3,TGTGCCATCAGTCCGGACAAAAACGAGCAGTACTTC,CAISPDKNEQYF
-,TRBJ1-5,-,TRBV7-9,TGTGCCAGCAGCTTCGCGGGGAGCACAGATACGCAGCATTTT,CASSFAGSTDTQHF
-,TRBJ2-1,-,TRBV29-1,TGCAGCGTTGAAGGTTTTGCAGGGGAGGCCAGGGGGTCCTACAATGAGCAGTTCTTC,CSVEGFAGEARGSYNEQFF
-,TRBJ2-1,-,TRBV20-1,TGCAGTGCTCCTACATTTACCCAGGTCGGCGAGCAGTTCTTC,CSAPTFTQVGEQFF
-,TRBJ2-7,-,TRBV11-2,TGTGCCAGCAGCTTGCGCTCCGACAGCTACGAGCAGTACTTC,CASSLRSDSYEQYF
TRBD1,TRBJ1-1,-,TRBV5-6,TGTGCCAGCAGCTCCGGACAGGTGCTGAACACTGAAGCTTTCTTT,CASSSGQVLNTEAFF
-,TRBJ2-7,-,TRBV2,TGTGCCAGCAGGAGTGGAGGAAGGGAGTACTTC,CASRSGGREYF
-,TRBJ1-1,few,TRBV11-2,TGTGCCAGCAGCTTAGGTTGGGGAAACGCTGAAGCTTTCTTT,CASSLGWGNAEAFF
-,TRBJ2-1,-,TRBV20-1,TGCAGTGCCCCCGGAAGGGGTCAGGACTACAATGAGCAGTTCTTC,CSAPGRGQDYNEQFF
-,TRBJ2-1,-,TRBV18,TGTGCCAGCTCACCACCGGTAAGCTCCTACAATGAGCAGTTCTTC,CASSPPVSSYNEQFF
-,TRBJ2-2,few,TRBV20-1,TGCAGTGCTAGAGATAAGGAGGGGTGGAACACCGGGGAGCTGTTTTTT,CSARDKEGWNTGELFF